The source of this T cell receptor beta chain is a study of metastatic and nonmetastatic thyroid tumors. Whole-study context: Thyroid patients, malignant and benign, had repertoires compared across blood and tumor or nodule tissue. Whole-study findings and limits: The study reportedly found significantly higher TCR beta diversity in malignant thyroid tumors than benign nodules, in blood and tumor.

TCRdb re-clonotyped the PCR reads via MiXCR. The profile shows 13,000 to 15,000 clones, 20% to 30% of them singletons. As concerns this clone: Its matching antigen is unknown.

Germline V gene data show CDR1 as SGHVS and CDR2 as FQNEAQ. Trimming cost V 5 bases and J 7 bases, with 18 bases left between them. There are 15 residues in the CDR3. No treatment had been given to any patient before thyroid surgery. The chain has TRBV7-8 and TRBJ2-1; TRBD2 is a possible D gene (5 bases). The receptor was isolated from a female donor with papillary thyroid cancer or a benign thyroid nodule (not recorded which). Some clones in this sample may be carry-over from other donors' samples. Sequenced sample: tumor tissue. CDR3 loop: CASSTSVRAGNEQFF. CDR3 DNA: TGTGCCAGCAGCACGTCCGTGAGGGCTGGGAATGAGCAGTTCTTC.